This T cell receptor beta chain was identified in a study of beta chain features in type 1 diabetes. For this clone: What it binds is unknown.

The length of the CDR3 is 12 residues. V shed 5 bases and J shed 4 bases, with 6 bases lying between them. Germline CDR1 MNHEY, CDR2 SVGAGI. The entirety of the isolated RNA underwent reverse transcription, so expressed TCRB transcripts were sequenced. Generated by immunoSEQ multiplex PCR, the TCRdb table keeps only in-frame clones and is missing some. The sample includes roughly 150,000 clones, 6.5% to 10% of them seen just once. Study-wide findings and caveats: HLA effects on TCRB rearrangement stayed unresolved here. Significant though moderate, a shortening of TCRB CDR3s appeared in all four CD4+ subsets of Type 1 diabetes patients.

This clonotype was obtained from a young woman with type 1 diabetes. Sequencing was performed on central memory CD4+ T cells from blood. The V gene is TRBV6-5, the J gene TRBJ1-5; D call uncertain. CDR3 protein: CASSPRNQPQHF. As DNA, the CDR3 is TGTGCCAGCAGTCCGCGAAATCAGCCCCAGCATTTT.